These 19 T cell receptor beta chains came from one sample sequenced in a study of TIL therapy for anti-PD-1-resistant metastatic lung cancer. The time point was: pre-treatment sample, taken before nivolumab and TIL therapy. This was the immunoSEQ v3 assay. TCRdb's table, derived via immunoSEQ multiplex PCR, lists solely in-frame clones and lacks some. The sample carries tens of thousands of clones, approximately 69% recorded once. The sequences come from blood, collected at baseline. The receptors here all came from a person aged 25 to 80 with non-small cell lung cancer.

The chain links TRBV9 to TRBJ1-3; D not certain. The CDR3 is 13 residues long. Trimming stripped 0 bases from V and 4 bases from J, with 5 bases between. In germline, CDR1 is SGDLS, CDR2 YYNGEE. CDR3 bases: TGTGCCAGCAGCGTAGTTGCAGGAAACACCATATATTTT. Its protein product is CASSVVAGNTIYF.

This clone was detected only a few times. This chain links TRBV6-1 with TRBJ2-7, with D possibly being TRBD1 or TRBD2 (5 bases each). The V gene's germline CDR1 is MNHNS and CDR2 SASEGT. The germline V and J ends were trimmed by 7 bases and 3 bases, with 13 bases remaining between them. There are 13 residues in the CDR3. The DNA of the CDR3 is TGTGCCAGCAAGCGGCAGGGCAACTACGAGCAGTACTTC. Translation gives CASKRQGNYEQYF.

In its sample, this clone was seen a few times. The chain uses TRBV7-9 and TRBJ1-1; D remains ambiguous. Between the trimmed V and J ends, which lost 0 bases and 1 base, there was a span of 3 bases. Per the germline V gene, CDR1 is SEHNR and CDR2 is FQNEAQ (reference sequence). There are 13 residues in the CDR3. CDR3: CASSLAWNTEAFF. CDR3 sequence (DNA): TGTGCCAGCAGCTTAGCCTGGAACACTGAAGCTTTCTTT.

The CDR3 here is CASSQDRGGRGTEAFF. CDR3 DNA sequence: TGCGCCAGCAGCCAAGACCGGGGGGGCCGGGGGACTGAAGCTTTCTTT. This chain joins TRBV4-1 and TRBJ1-1; possibly TRBD1 for D (6 bases). The germline CDR1 and CDR2 sequences are MGHRA and YSYEKL. This CDR3 has 16 residues. V shed 0 bases and J shed 5 bases, with 16 bases lying between them.

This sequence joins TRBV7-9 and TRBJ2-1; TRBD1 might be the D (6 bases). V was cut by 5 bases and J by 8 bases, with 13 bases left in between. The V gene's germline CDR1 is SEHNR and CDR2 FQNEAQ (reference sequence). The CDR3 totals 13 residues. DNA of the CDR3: TGTGCCAGCAGCCCAAAGGACAGCGATGAGCAGTTCTTC. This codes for CASSPKDSDEQFF.

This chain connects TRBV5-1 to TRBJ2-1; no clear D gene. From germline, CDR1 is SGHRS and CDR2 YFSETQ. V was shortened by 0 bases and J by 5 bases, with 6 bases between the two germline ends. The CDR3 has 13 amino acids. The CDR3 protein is CASSLALNNEQFF. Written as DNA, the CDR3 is TGCGCCAGCAGCTTGGCCCTGAACAATGAGCAGTTCTTC. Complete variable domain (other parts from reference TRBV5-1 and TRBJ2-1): KAGVTQTPRYLIKTRGQQVTLSCSPISGHRSVSWYQQTPGQGLQFLFEYFSETQRNKGNFPGRFSGRQFSNSRSEMNVSTLELGDSALYLCASSLALNNEQFFGPGTRLTVL.

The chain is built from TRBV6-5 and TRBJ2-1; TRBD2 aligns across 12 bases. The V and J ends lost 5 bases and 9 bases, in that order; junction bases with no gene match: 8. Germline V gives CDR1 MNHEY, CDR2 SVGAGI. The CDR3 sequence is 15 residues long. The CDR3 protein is CASSQLAGGQGEQFF. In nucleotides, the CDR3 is TGTGCCAGCAGTCAACTAGCGGGGGGCCAGGGTGAGCAGTTCTTC.

The DNA for the CDR3 is TGCAGTGCTGGGGACGCATACGAGCAGTACTTC. This encodes CSAGDAYEQYF. This chain connects TRBV20-1 to TRBJ2-7; D tentatively reads TRBD1 or TRBD2 (5 bases each). Per germline, CDR1 DFQATT and CDR2 SNEGSKA (reference sequence). This CDR3 region has 11 residues. The V end was cut by 5 bases, the J end by 4 bases, with 9 bases between.

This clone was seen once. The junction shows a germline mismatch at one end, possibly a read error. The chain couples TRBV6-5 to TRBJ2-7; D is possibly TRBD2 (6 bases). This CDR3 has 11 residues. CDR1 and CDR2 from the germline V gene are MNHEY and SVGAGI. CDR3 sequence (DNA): TGTGCCACCAGTGGAGGGTACGAGCAGTACTTC. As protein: CATSGGYEQYF.

CDR3 DNA: TGTGCCAGCAGTTGGCAGGGCCCGGCCGAGACCCAGTACTTC. Amino acid sequence: CASSWQGPAETQYF. The V gene is TRBV6-5, the J gene TRBJ2-5; a possible D gene is TRBD1 (5 bases). V lost 4 bases and J lost 5, with 14 bases in between. CDR3 length: 14 residues. Germline V gives CDR1 MNHEY, CDR2 SVGAGI.

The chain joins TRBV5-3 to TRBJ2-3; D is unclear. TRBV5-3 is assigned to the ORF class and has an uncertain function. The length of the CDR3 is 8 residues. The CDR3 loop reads CFSGTQYF. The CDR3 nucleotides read TGTTTCTCCGGTACGCAGTATTTT.

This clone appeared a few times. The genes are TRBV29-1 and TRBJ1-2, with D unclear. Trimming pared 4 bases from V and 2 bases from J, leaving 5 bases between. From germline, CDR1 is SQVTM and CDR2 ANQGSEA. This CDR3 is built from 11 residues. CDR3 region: CSVVRNYGYTF. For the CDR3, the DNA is TGCAGCGTTGTAAGAAACTATGGCTACACCTTC.

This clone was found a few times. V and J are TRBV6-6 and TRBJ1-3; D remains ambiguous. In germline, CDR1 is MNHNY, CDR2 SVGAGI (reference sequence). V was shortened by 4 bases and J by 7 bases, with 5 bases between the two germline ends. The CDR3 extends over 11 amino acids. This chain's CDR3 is CASSSKNTIYF. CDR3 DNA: TGTGCCAGCAGTTCTAAGAACACCATATATTTT.

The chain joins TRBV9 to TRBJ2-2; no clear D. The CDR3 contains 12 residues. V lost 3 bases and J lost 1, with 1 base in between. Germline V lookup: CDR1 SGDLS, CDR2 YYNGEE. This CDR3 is CASSENTGELFF. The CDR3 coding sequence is TGTGCCAGCAGCGAGAACACCGGGGAGCTGTTTTTT.

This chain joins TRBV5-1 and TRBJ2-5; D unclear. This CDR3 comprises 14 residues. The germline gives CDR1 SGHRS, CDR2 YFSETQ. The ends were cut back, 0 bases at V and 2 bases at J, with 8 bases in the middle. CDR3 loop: CASSLDYPQETQYF. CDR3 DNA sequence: TGCGCCAGCAGCTTGGACTATCCTCAAGAGACCCAGTACTTC.

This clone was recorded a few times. The CDR3 DNA reads as TGCAGCGTCGGACAGGCAGAAGGAAACACTGAAGCTTTCTTT. This sequence encodes CSVGQAEGNTEAFF. The chain links TRBV29-1 to TRBJ1-1; 7 positions match TRBD1. The V gene end was trimmed by 6 bases and the J gene end by 2 bases; junction bases not matched to a gene: 9. The CDR3 spans 14 residues. Germline V gene sequence: CDR1 SQVTM, CDR2 ANQGSEA.

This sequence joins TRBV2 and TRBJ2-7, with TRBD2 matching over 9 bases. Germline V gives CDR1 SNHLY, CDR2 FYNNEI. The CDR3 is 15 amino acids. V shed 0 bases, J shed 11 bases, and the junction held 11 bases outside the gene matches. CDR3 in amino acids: CASSEASGGIDGEYF. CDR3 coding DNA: TGTGCCAGCAGTGAAGCTAGCGGGGGCATCGACGGCGAGTACTTC.

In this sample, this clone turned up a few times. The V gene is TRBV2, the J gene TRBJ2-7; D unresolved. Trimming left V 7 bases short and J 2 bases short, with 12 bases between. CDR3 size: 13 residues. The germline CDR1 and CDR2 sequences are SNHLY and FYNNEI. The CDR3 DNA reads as TGTGCCAGCAAAGACAACAGTCCCTACGAGCAGTACTTC. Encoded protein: CASKDNSPYEQYF. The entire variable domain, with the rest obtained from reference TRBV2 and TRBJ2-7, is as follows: EPEVTQTPSHQVTQMGQEVILRCVPISNHLYFYWYRQILGQKVEFLVSFYNNEISEKSEIFDDQFSVERPDGSNFTLKIRSTKLEDSAMYFCASKDNSPYEQYFGPGTRLTVT.

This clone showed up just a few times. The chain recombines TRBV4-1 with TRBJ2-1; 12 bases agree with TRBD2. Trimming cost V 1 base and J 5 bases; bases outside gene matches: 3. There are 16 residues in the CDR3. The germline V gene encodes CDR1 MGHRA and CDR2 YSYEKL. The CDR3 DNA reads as TGCGCCAGCAGCCAAGGGACTAGCGGGATCAACAATGAGCAGTTCTTC. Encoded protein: CASSQGTSGINNEQFF.